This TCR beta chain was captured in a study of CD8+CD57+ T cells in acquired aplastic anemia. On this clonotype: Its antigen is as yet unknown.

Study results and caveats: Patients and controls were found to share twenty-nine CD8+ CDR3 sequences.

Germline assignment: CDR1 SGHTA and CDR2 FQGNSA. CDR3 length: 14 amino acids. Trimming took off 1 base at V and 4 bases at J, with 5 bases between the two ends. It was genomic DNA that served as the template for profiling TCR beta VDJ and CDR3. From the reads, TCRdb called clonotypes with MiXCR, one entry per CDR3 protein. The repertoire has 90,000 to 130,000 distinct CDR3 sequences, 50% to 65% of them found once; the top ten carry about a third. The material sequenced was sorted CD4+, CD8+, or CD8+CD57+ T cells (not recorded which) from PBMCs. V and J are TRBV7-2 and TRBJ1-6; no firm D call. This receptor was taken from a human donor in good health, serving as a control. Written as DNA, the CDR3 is TGTGCCAGCAGCTTAGGAGCATATAATTCACCCCTCCACTTT. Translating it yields CASSLGAYNSPLHF.